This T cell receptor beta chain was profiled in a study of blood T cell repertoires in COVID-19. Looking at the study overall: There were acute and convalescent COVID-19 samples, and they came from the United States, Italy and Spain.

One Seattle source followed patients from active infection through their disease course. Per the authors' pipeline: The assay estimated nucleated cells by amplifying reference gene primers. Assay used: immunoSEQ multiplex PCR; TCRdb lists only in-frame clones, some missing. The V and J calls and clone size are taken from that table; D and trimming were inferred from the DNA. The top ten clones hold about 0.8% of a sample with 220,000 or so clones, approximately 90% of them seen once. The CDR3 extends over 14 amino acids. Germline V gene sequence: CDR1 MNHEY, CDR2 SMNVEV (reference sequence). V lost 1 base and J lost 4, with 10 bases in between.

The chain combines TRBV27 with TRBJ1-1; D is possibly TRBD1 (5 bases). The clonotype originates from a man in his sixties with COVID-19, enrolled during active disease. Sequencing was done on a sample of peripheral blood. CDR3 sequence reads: CASSLFRVGTEAFF. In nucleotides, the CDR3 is TGTGCCAGCAGTTTATTCAGGGTAGGCACTGAAGCTTTCTTT.